The rows below give T cell receptor beta chains drawn from one sample of a study of control samples from healthy donors and cancer patients. TCRdb keeps only in-frame clones here, not all; method: immunoSEQ multiplex PCR. The sample yields roughly 190,000 clones, 90% to 95% seen once. Sequencing was performed on blood. These receptor sequences come from a man younger than 45 in good health. Both conserved end residues are part of each CDR3. A D gene is named only where the DNA matches it firmly. Rows give clone size only sometimes, using once, few, many, or a class for an expanded clone.

NA	TRBV6-6	NA	TRBJ2-7	TGTGCCAGCACCGGCTCTGAGGGGAGAGAGCAGTACTTC	CASTGSEGREQYF
NA	TRBV3-1/TRBV3-2	NA	TRBJ2-7	TGTGCCAGCAGTCCCAGTCAGTACTACGGCGAGCAGTACTTC	CASSPSQYYGEQYF
NA	TRBV9	NA	TRBJ2-3	TGTGCCAGCAGGGCCGGCGGGCCGCTGAATACGCAGTATTTT	CASRAGGPLNTQYF
NA	TRBV7-6	TRBD2	TRBJ2-1	TGTGCCAGCAGCCCGCGGGTAGCGGGGACCCCCTACAATGAGCAGTTCTTC	CASSPRVAGTPYNEQFF
NA	TRBV29-1	NA	TRBJ1-1	TGCAGCGCCCGGTTCGGGAACACTGAAGCTTTCTTT	CSARFGNTEAFF
NA	TRBV12-5	TRBD2	TRBJ2-7	TGTGCTAGTGGGGTTAGCGGGGGGGCATACGAGCAGTACTTC	CASGVSGGAYEQYF
NA	TRBV15	NA	TRBJ2-2	TGTGCCACCAGCAGAGAACTGCCCGGGACACTAAACACCGGGGAGCTGTTTTTT	CATSRELPGTLNTGELFF
NA	TRBV7-9	NA	TRBJ2-7	TGTGCCAGCAGCTTGAGCGCCTCCTCCTACGAGCAGTACTTC	CASSLSASSYEQYF
NA	TRBV2	NA	TRBJ2-2	TGTGCCAGCAACCTACGGACATTATCGGCCGGGGAGCTGTTTTTT	CASNLRTLSAGELFF
NA	TRBV7-6	NA	TRBJ2-2	TGTGCCAGCAGCCTGCAGCCCGGGACGGTGAACACCGGGGAGCTGTTTTTT	CASSLQPGTVNTGELFF
NA	TRBV3-1/TRBV3-2	NA	TRBJ2-2	TGTGCCAGCAGCCACACCGGGGAGCTGTTTTTT	CASSHTGELFF
NA	TRBV5-4	NA	TRBJ1-1	TGTGCCAGCAGCTTCGGCTGGAACACTGAAGCTTTCTTT	CASSFGWNTEAFF
NA	TRBV2	NA	TRBJ2-3	TGTGCCAGCAGTGAAGCTTCGGCCGCAGATACGCAGTATTTT	CASSEASAADTQYF
NA	TRBV5-1	NA	TRBJ2-7	TGCGCCAGCAGCTTTGGGAGTGGGGACGTCTACGAGCAGTACTTC	CASSFGSGDVYEQYF
NA	TRBV9	TRBD2	TRBJ2-2	TGTGCCAGCAGCGTAGGGGCTAGCGGGGACACCGGGGAGCTGTTTTTT	CASSVGASGDTGELFF
NA	TRBV4-2	NA	TRBJ2-7	TGTGCCAGCAGCCAAAACCTTGACAGTTCCTACGAGCAGTACTTC	CASSQNLDSSYEQYF
NA	TRBV15	NA	TRBJ2-7	TGTGCCACCAGCAGAGAAGGGGACCGCTCCTACGAGCAGTACTTC	CATSREGDRSYEQYF
NA	TRBV29-1	NA	TRBJ2-3	TGCAGCGTTGTGGGGGCCACAGATACGCAGTATTTT	CSVVGATDTQYF
NA	TRBV5-4	TRBD2	TRBJ2-1	TGTGCCACCTCTAGCGGGGGGGCCGGTGAGCAGTTCTTC	CATSSGGAGEQFF
NA	TRBV7-6	TRBD1	TRBJ1-6	TGTGCCAGCAGCTTGAGCCGGGACAGATATAATTCACCCCTCCACTTT	CASSLSRDRYNSPLHF
NA	TRBV9	NA	TRBJ2-1	TGTGCCAGCAGCGTAGCAACAGGGCCCAATGAGCAGTTCTTC	CASSVATGPNEQFF
NA	TRBV4-1	NA	TRBJ1-1	TGCGCCAGCAGCCAAGAACCCAGGGACGTAGACACTGAAGCTTTCTTT	CASSQEPRDVDTEAFF
NA	TRBV9	NA	TRBJ2-2	TGTGCCAGCAGCATTTCTTCGGATTTCACCGGGGAGCTGTTTTTT	CASSISSDFTGELFF
NA	TRBV10-1	NA	TRBJ2-7	TGCGCCAGCAGCGAGGTACGAGCGGCCTACGAGCAGTACTTC	CASSEVRAAYEQYF
NA	TRBV30	TRBD1	TRBJ1-3	TGTGCCTGGAGTGAAGGGGGCGGCTGGCCTGGAAACACCATATATTTT	CAWSEGGGWPGNTIYF
once	TRBV5-1	NA	TRBJ1-2	TGCGCCAGCAGCTTGACTACCCCCGGGGGCTACACCTTC	CASSLTTPGGYTF
NA	TRBV19	NA	TRBJ2-5	TGTGCCAGTAGCACTCTAGCGTGGGAGACCCAGTACTTC	CASSTLAWETQYF
NA	TRBV29-1	NA	TRBJ1-1	TGCAGCGTAACAGGGCGGCAGAACACTGAAGCTTTCTTT	CSVTGRQNTEAFF
NA	TRBV11-2	NA	TRBJ1-2	TGTGCCAGCACCTCCGGGGCGCGTTATGGCTACACCTTC	CASTSGARYGYTF
NA	TRBV24-1	NA	TRBJ2-3	TGTGCCACCAGTGCCCCGGGGCCTAGCACAGATACGCAGTATTTT	CATSAPGPSTDTQYF
NA	TRBV19	NA	TRBJ1-1	TGTGCCACCACACAAAGGGGGGGGAGAAGGCCAGAGAACACTGAAGCTTTCTTT	CATTQRGGRRPENTEAFF
NA	TRBV6-6	NA	TRBJ1-5	TGTGCCAGCAGTCCCCTTCTTACGACAGGACCTAATCAGCCCCAGCATTTT	CASSPLLTTGPNQPQHF